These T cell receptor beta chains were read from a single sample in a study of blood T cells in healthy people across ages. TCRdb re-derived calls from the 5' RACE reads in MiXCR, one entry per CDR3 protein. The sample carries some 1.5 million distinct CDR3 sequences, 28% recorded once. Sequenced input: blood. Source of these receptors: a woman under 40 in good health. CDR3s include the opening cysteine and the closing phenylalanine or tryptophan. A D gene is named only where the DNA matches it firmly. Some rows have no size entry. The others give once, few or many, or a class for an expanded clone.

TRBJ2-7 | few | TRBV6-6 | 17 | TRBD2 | TGTGCCAGCAGTTATTGGCAGTTAAGCGGGAGGGCCCTCGAGCAGTACTTC | CASSYWQLSGRALEQYF
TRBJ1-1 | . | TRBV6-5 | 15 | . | TGTTCTAGCAGTTCCCGGACGGACATGAACACTGAAGCTTTCTTT | CSSSSRTDMNTEAFF
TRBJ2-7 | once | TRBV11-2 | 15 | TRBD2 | TGTGCCAGCAGCGCCGAGCGGGATCGGTTCTACGAGCAGTACTTC | CASSAERDRFYEQYF
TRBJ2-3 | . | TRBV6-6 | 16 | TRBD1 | TGTGCCAGCAAACCCCGGGACAGGGATCGAACAGATACGCAGTATTTT | CASKPRDRDRTDTQYF
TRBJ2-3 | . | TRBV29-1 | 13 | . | TGCAGCGTTGAAGATCTCGTCGGAGATACGCAGTATTTT | CSVEDLVGDTQYF
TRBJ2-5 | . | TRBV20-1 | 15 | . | TGCAGTGCTAGAGATTGGCGAGCAACCCAAGGGACCCAGTACTTC | CSARDWRATQGTQYF
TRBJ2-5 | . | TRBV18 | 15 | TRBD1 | TGTGCCAGCTCACCGGGACAGGGAAAAGTAGAGACCCAGTACTTC | CASSPGQGKVETQYF
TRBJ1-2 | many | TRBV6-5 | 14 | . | TGTGCCAGCAGTTACGGCGAGGCTCCACTGGGCTACACCTTC | CASSYGEAPLGYTF
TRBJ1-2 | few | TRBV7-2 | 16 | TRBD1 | TGTGCCAGCAGCTTAGGAATAGGCAGGGGGTCTCGGGGCTACACCTTC | CASSLGIGRGSRGYTF
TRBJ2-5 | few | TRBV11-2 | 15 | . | TGTGCCAGCAGCTTCCTTAGGGGACACGGGGAGACCCAGTACTTC | CASSFLRGHGETQYF
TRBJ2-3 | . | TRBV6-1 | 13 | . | TGTGCCAGCAGTGAGCTTGGATCGGATACGCAGTATTTT | CASSELGSDTQYF
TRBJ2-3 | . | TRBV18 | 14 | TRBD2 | TGTGCCAGCTCAGAAGGTAGCGGGAGTGATACGCAGTATTTT | CASSEGSGSDTQYF
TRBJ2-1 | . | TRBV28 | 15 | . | TGTGCCAGCAGTTTAATGGGACTCCGCCTGGATGAGCAGTTCTTC | CASSLMGLRLDEQFF
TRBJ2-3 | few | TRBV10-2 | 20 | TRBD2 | TGCGCCAGCACCTCGACAGGGAAGGGACTAGCGGGAGGACCCCACGGTACGCAGTATTTT | CASTSTGKGLAGGPHGTQYF
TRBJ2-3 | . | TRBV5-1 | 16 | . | TGCGCCAGCTCCCCGACTCCTGCCGGGGTTGCAGATACGCAGTATTTT | CASSPTPAGVADTQYF
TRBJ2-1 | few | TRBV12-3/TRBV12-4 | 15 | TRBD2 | TGTGCCAGCAGCCGGAGTGGACTAGCAAGGTCTGAGCAGTTCTTC | CASSRSGLARSEQFF
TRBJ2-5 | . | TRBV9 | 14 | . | TGTGCCAGCAGCGCCGACCCGCGGTTGGAGACCCAGTACTTC | CASSADPRLETQYF
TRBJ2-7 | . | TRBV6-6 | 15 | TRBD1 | TGTGCCAGCAGTATCGCCGGGACAGGGACGAACGAGCAGTACTTC | CASSIAGTGTNEQYF
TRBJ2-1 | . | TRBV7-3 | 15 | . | TGTGCCAGCAGCTTATTACCCAGCTCCTACAATGAGCAGTTCTTC | CASSLLPSSYNEQFF
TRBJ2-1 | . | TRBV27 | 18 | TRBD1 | TGTGCCAGCAGTTTAGGATCTCCGGGACAGCCCCTCTACAATGAGCAGTTCTTC | CASSLGSPGQPLYNEQFF
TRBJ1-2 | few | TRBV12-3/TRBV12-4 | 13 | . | TGTGCCAGCAGTTTGTGGGGGGATTATGGCTACACCTTC | CASSLWGDYGYTF
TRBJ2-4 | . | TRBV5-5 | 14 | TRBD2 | TGTGCCAGCATAGGGACTAGCGACCACAATGAACAGTACTTC | CASIGTSDHNEQYF
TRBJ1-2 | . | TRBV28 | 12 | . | TGTGCCAGCAGTTTAGCCAGGGCTGGCTACACCTTC | CASSLARAGYTF
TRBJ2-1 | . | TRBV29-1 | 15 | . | TGCAGCGTTAAAAGCGGACGAACGAGGTACAATGAGCAGTTCTTC | CSVKSGRTRYNEQFF
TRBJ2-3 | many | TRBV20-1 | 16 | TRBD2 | TGCAGTGCTAGAGATCTCACTAGCGGGGACACAGATACGCAGTATTTT | CSARDLTSGDTDTQYF
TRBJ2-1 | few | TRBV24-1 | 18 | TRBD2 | TGTGCCACCAGTGATAGGACTAGCGGGAGAGGTAACTACAATGAGCAGTTCTTC | CATSDRTSGRGNYNEQFF
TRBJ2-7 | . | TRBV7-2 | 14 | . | TGTGCCAGCAGCCGAAACACTAACTCCTACGAGCAGTACTTC | CASSRNTNSYEQYF
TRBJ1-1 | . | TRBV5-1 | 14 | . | TGCGCCAGCAGCTTTGAGGGGGAGAACACTGAAGCTTTCTTT | CASSFEGENTEAFF
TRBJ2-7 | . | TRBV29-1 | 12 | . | TGCAGCGTCCAAGACCGGAGTTACGAGCAGTACTTC | CSVQDRSYEQYF
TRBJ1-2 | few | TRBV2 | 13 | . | TGTGCCAGCAGTGAAAGGGAGTACTATGGCTACACCTTC | CASSEREYYGYTF
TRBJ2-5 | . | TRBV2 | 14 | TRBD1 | TGTGCCGGCAGTCCGAACAGGGGGCGAGAGACCCAGTACTTC | CAGSPNRGRETQYF
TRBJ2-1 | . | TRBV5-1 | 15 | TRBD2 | TGCGCCAGCAGCTTCGGTGGGACTAGCGGCAATGAGCAGTTCTTC | CASSFGGTSGNEQFF
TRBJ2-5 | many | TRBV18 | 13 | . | TGTGCCAGCTCTGCGACGCGAGGAGAGACCCAGTACTTC | CASSATRGETQYF
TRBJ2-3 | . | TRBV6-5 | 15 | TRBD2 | TGTGCCACCCGAAGCGGGGCGGCGGGATCAGATACGCAGTATTTT | CATRSGAAGSDTQYF
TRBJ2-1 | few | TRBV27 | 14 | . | TGTGCCAGCAGTTCAGTTGGACCGATCCTCTGGCAGTTCTTC | CASSSVGPILWQFF
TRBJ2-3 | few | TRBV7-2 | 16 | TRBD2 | TGTGCCAGCAGCCCCCAAAGCGGGACTTATACAGATACGCAGTATTTT | CASSPQSGTYTDTQYF
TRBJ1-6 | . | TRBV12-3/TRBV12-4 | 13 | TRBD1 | TGTGCCAGCAGGATAGACAGGGACTCACCCCTCCACTTT | CASRIDRDSPLHF
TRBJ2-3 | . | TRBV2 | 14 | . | TGTGCCAGCGACCGGGACAGCGGGACAGATACGCAGTATTTT | CASDRDSGTDTQYF
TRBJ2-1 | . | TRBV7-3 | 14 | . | TGTGCCAGCAGCGTCCTAGCCGTTTACAACGAGCAGTTCTTC | CASSVLAVYNEQFF
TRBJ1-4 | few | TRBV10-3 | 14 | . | TGTGCCATCAGTGATGGGACCGCTGAAGAAAAACTGTTTTTT | CAISDGTAEEKLFF
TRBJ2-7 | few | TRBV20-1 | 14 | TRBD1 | TGCAGTGCGATACCCGGGACAGGGAGTTACGAGCAGTACTTC | CSAIPGTGSYEQYF
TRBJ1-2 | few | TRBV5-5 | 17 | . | TGTGCCAGCAGCCTTAATCCAGCGTGGGGACAAACCTATGGCTACACCTTC | CASSLNPAWGQTYGYTF
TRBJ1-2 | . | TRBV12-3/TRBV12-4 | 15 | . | TGTGCCAGCAGCTTCGGCACATTTACTAACTATGGCTACACCTTC | CASSFGTFTNYGYTF
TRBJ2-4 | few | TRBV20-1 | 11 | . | TGCAGTGCTAGACGTGGAAACATTCAGTACTTC | CSARRGNIQYF
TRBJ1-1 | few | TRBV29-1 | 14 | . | TGCAGCGTTCGGGGGATTTTAAGGGACACTGAAGCTTTCTTT | CSVRGILRDTEAFF
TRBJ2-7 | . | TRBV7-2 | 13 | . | TGTGCCAGCAGCCAGCGGGACACCGGAGAGCAGTACTTC | CASSQRDTGEQYF
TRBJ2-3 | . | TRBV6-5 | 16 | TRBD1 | TGTGCCAGCAGTTACTCGGGACAGGGGAACACAGATACGCAGTATTTT | CASSYSGQGNTDTQYF
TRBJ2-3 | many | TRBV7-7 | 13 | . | TGTGCCAGCAGTTTAAGGGACACAGATACGCAGTATTTT | CASSLRDTDTQYF